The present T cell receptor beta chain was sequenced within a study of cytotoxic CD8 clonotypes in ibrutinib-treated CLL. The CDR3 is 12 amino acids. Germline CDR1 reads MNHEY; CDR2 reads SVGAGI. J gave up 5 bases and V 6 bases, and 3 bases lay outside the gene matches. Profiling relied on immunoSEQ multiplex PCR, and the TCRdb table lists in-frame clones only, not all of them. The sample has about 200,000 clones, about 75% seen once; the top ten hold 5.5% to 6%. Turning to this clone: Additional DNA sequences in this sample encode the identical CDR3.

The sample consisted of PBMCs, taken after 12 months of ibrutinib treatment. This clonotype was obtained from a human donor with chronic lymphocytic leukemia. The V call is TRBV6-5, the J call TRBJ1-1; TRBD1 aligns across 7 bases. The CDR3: CASRTGRTEAFF. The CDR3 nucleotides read TGTGCCAGCAGGACAGGGAGGACTGAAGCTTTCTTT.